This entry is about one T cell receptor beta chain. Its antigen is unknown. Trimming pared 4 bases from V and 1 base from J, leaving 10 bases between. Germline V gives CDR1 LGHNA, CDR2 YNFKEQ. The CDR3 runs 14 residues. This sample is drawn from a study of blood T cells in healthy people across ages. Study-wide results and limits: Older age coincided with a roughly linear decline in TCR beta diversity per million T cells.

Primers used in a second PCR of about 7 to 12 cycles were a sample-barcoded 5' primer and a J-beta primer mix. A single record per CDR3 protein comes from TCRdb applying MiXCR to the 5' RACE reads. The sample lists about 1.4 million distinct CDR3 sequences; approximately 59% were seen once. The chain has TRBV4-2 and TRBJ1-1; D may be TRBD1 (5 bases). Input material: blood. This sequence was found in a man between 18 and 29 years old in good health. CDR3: CASSRGRSNTEAFF. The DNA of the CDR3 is TGTGCCAGCAGCCGGGGACGGTCGAACACTGAAGCTTTCTTT.